Included here is one T cell receptor (beta chain) sequence, with context. Assay: immunoSEQ multiplex PCR; the TCRdb copy retains only in-frame clones and omits some. Of around 310,000 clones listed, under 90% are singletons. In germline, CDR1 is MNHEY, CDR2 SMNVEV (reference sequence). This CDR3 contains 15 residues. Trimming left V 6 bases short and J 0 bases short, with 14 bases between. This sample is drawn from a study of blood T cell repertoires in COVID-19. Clinical history reported by participants formed the basis on which cohorts were assigned. The sequenced sample consisted of PBMCs or T cells enriched from blood (not recorded which). This TCR was recovered from a woman aged 30 to 39 who had recovered from COVID-19. This chain joins TRBV27 and TRBJ1-1; D perhaps matches TRBD1 (5 bases). The DNA for the CDR3 is TGTGCCAGCAGGCCCCGGCGGGGGTTGAACACTGAAGCTTTCTTT. Its translation: CASRPRRGLNTEAFF.